The next 8 T cell receptor beta chains were all read from a single sample in a study of OX40 agonist ivuxolimab in advanced cancers. Libraries were prepared by immunoSEQ multiplex PCR; TCRdb keeps only in-frame clonotypes and omits some of them. The sample carries fewer than 65,000 clones, nearly 90% recorded once. The material sequenced was CD4+ or CD8+ T cells sorted from blood, taken in a trial of the OX40 agonist ivuxolimab. Receptor source: an adult with an advanced solid tumor such as melanoma, head and neck, liver or kidney cancer.

Only one count was recorded for this clone. The rearrangement uses TRBV6-6 and TRBJ2-5; a possible D gene is TRBD2 (5 bases). This CDR3 has 13 amino acids. Between the trimmed V and J ends, which lost 4 bases and 4 bases, there was a span of 10 bases. Germline lookup yields CDR1 MNHNY and CDR2 SVGAGI (reference sequence). The CDR3 DNA is TGTGCCAGCAGTTCCACTAGTTCAGAGACCCAGTACTTC. Its translation is CASSSTSSETQYF.

The V gene is TRBV5-1, the J gene TRBJ2-7; 9 nucleotides match TRBD1. The CDR3 sequence is 15 residues long. The germline CDR1 and CDR2 sequences are SGHRS and YFSETQ. V shed 0 bases, J shed 4 bases, and the junction held 5 bases outside the gene matches. The CDR3 nucleotides read TGCGCCAGCAGCTTGGGGACAGGGGCTTCGTACGAGCAGTACTTC. Amino acids: CASSLGTGASYEQYF.

This chain joins TRBV30 and TRBJ1-2, with D unclear. Germline loops: CDR1 GTSNPN, CDR2 SVGIG (reference sequence). With 2 bases removed from V and 8 bases from J, the gap between germline ends came to 15 bases. The CDR3 loop spans 13 amino acids. The CDR3 region is CAWSLERRRGYTF. CDR3 sequence (DNA): TGTGCCTGGAGTCTTGAACGCCGAAGGGGCTACACCTTC.

The rearrangement links TRBV11-2 to TRBJ2-4, with 11 bases matching TRBD1. The length of the CDR3 is 17 residues. The J segment lost 6 bases and the V segment lost 1 base, leaving 8 bases of the junction unmatched. CDR1 is SGHAT, CDR2 FQNNGV, per germline. This CDR3 reads CASSLVGGTGGGNIQYF. The CDR3 coding sequence is TGTGCCAGCAGCTTAGTTGGCGGGACAGGGGGTGGAAACATTCAGTACTTC.

This clone showed up just a few times. This sequence joins TRBV10-3 and TRBJ1-4; possible D gene TRBD1, 6 bases. V gave up 7 bases and J gave up 4 bases, with 10 bases separating them. CDR1 ENHRY and CDR2 SYGVKD come from the germline V gene. The CDR3 totals 13 residues. CDR3 loop: CAITGQRNEKLFF. For the CDR3, the DNA is TGTGCCATCACAGGACAGCGTAATGAAAAACTGTTTTTT.

V and J are TRBV6-4 and TRBJ2-2, with 7 bases matching TRBD1. The CDR3 sequence is 14 residues long. V lost 6 bases and J lost 3; bases outside the gene matches: 4. Germline lookup yields CDR1 MRHNA and CDR2 SNTAGT. The CDR3 is CASRTDRDTGELFF. The CDR3 region has the DNA TGTGCCAGCAGGACAGACAGGGACACCGGGGAGCTGTTTTTT.

The chain is built from TRBV5-4 and TRBJ1-4, with a tentative D call TRBD1 (5 bases). Germline V CDR1 and CDR2: SGHNT, YYREEE (reference sequence). The CDR3 runs 14 residues. With 4 bases removed from V and 8 bases from J, the gap between germline ends came to 15 bases. CDR3 loop: CASSEDKEREKLFF. CDR3 sequence (DNA): TGTGCCAGCAGCGAGGACAAGGAGAGGGAAAAACTGTTTTTT.

Here the CDR3 DNA reads TGTGCCAGCAGCTATCGACCGGGACGGGAGACCCAGTACTTC. Protein sequence: CASSYRPGRETQYF. The rearrangement links TRBV7-2 to TRBJ2-5; D tentatively reads TRBD1 or TRBD2 (5 bases each). Per the germline V gene, CDR1 is SGHTA and CDR2 is FQGNSA. This CDR3 is 14 amino acids long. V dropped 4 bases and J dropped 5 bases, with 14 bases sitting between them.